The 7 T cell receptor beta chains presented below share a single source sample, sequenced in a study of blood T cell repertoires in COVID-19. This table comes from immunoSEQ multiplex PCR, and its TCRdb copy is limited to in-frame clones, with some not included. The profile shows roughly 100,000 clones, 81% of them singletons. Sample: peripheral blood. Receptors originate from a woman between 65 and 79 years old with acute or convalescent COVID-19.

The chain joins TRBV11-2 to TRBJ1-5; TRBD1 might be the D (6 bases). CDR3 length equals 13 residues. V was clipped by 4 bases and J by 6 bases, with 10 bases between them. Germline V lookup: CDR1 SGHAT, CDR2 FQNNGV. CDR3 region: CASSSGGGQPQHF. The CDR3 DNA sequence: TGTGCCAGCAGCTCGGGAGGGGGTCAGCCCCAGCATTTT.

The J gene is TRBJ2-1, the V gene TRBV19; 7 bases map to TRBD1. V dropped 6 bases and J dropped 2; count of bases not matched to a gene: 13. The CDR3 sequence is 17 residues long. Germline assignment: CDR1 LNHDA and CDR2 SQIVND (reference sequence). The CDR3 coding sequence is TGTGCCAGTAGCCTCGGGCAGGGGGAGCCCACCTACAATGAGCAGTTCTTC. It specifies CASSLGQGEPTYNEQFF.

This clone was observed a single time. J is TRBJ1-3 and V is TRBV5-1, with 8 bases aligning to TRBD1. Per the germline V gene, CDR1 is SGHRS and CDR2 is YFSETQ. The trim removed 2 bases at V and 2 bases at J, leaving 0 bases unmatched. This CDR3 region has 14 residues. The CDR3 bases are TGCGCCAGCAGCTTCAGGGGGCCTGGAAACACCATATATTTT. As protein: CASSFRGPGNTIYF.

V gene TRBV9 combines with J gene TRBJ1-2; 7 bases match TRBD1. The CDR3 has 15 amino acids. J was trimmed by 4 bases and V by 3 bases; bases with no gene match: 9. Germline assignment: CDR1 SGDLS and CDR2 YYNGEE. The chain's CDR3 is CASSGTGEIGYGYTF. The CDR3 bases are TGTGCCAGCAGCGGGACAGGAGAGATTGGCTATGGCTACACCTTC.

The chain is built from TRBV12-3 or TRBV12-4 and TRBJ1-1; D is unresolved. The ends were cut back, 5 bases at V and 3 bases at J, with 10 bases in the middle. The CDR3 extends over 13 amino acids. In nucleotides, the CDR3 is TGTGCCAGCAGTCTGGACGGGGACACTGAAGCTTTCTTT. Encoded protein: CASSLDGDTEAFF.

The chain employs TRBV6-2 or TRBV6-3 and TRBJ1-1; D gene uncertain. Germline V gene lookup returns CDR1 MNHEY and CDR2 SVGEGT. Trimming removed 4 bases from V and 11 bases from J, with 20 bases in between. The CDR3 totals 14 residues. The CDR3 loop reads CASSWIPTRGEAFF. The CDR3 coding sequence is TGTGCCAGCAGTTGGATCCCAACGCGAGGAGAGGCTTTCTTT.

The chain is built from TRBV7-6 and TRBJ2-1, with 8 nucleotides matching TRBD1. The length of the CDR3 is 17 residues. V shed 3 bases, J shed 2 bases, and the junction held 9 bases outside the gene matches. CDR1 and CDR2 (germline): SGHVS, FNYEAQ. The CDR3 DNA reads as TGTGCCAGCAGCTTGATGGACAGGGTCAAACCCTACAATGAGCAGTTCTTC. This sequence encodes CASSLMDRVKPYNEQFF. The variable domain in full, with the rest retrieved from reference TRBV7-6 and TRBJ2-1, is GAGVSQSPRYKVTKRGQDVALRCDPISGHVSLYWYRQALGQGPEFLTYFNYEAQQDKSGLPNDRFSAERPEGSISTLTIQRTEQRDSAMYRCASSLMDRVKPYNEQFFGPGTRLTVL.